The clone carrying this T cell receptor beta chain has ten or more counts. The antigen remains unidentified. The data originate from a study of naive and memory T cell subsets. The SP2 primer and nested alpha and beta constant region primers amplified ligated cDNA in four rounds. Reverse transcription of blood and skin TCR RNA was primed at alpha and beta constant regions. From the 5' RACE reads, TCRdb called clonotypes with MiXCR, one entry per CDR3 protein. The table has about 48,000 distinct CDR3 sequences, approximately 4.5% seen once. General study findings and limits: The RNA method is potentially sensitive to activation and differentiation changes.

CDR1 is SQVTM, CDR2 ANQGSEA, per germline. The V gene lost 4 bases and the J gene lost 1 base, with 13 bases spanning the gap. This CDR3 is 14 amino acids long. TCR cDNA received a 3' ligated oligonucleotide that carried a UMI. Whole blood, 2.5 to 3 ml, came from adult healthy volunteers. Reverse transcription used DNase-treated unsorted total RNA, aiming for roughly 1 to 1000 ng. This chain links TRBV29-1 with TRBJ1-1; D is unclear. The receptor was derived from a female donor in good health. The CDR3 sequence: CSVASGPKNTEAFF. For the CDR3, the DNA is TGCAGCGTTGCTAGTGGCCCCAAGAACACTGAAGCTTTCTTT.